This passage covers 5 T cell receptor beta chains from one sample sequenced in a study of radiotherapy plus CTLA-4 blockade in lung cancer (dated by TCRdb to between 2018 and 2020). The library was obtained by the immunoSEQ multiplex PCR assay. TCRdb stores this immuneACCESS table with in-frame sequences only. Part of the clones is absent; in the studies checked, under half of the shortfall reflects unresolved V genes, and no reason is known for the rest. This sample lists roughly 86,000 clones; 80% to 85% were detected once. Of the sample, 0.65% to 0.95% falls within the top ten clones. Specimen: peripheral blood, collected from a patient treated with radiotherapy plus ipilimumab. These receptors were collected from a human donor with non-small cell lung cancer who had stable disease on radiotherapy plus ipilimumab.

In DNA, the CDR3 is TGTGCCACCGCACGGAGCACAGATACGCAGTATTTT. It yields the protein CATARSTDTQYF. The rearrangement links TRBV15 to TRBJ2-3; D remains unclear. The CDR3 contains 12 residues. Germline-derived CDR1 and CDR2 are LNHNV and YYDKDF (reference sequence). The germline V and J ends were trimmed by 8 bases and 0 bases, with 6 bases remaining between them.

The CDR3 bases are TGTGCCAGCAGCCCCCTCGTAGGGACTCAGCCCCAGCATTTT. Its translation: CASSPLVGTQPQHF. This sequence joins TRBV7-9 and TRBJ1-5; weak D call: TRBD1 (5 bases). Trimming shortened V by 5 bases and J by 6 bases, and 14 bases separated the two germline ends. The V gene's germline CDR1 is SEHNR and CDR2 FQNEAQ (reference sequence). The CDR3 has 14 amino acids.

This clone was seen just once. The genes are TRBV6-5 and TRBJ1-4, with TRBD1 identical over 8 bases. The CDR3 length is 14 residues. The J segment lost 7 bases and the V segment lost 6 bases, leaving 7 bases of the junction unmatched. CDR1 and CDR2 from the germline V gene are MNHEY and SVGAGI. The CDR3 sequence is CASSRTGTSEKLFF. CDR3 nucleotides: TGTGCCAGCAGCCGGACAGGGACGAGTGAAAAACTGTTTTTT.

V and J are TRBV30 and TRBJ2-1; tentatively, D is TRBD1 or TRBD2 (5 bases each). V was shortened by 1 base and J by 7 bases, with 14 bases between the two germline ends. Germline lookup yields CDR1 GTSNPN and CDR2 SVGIG (reference sequence). This CDR3 comprises 14 residues. The chain's CDR3 is CAWSGTGAWNEQFF. DNA for the CDR3: TGTGCCTGGAGTGGGACTGGGGCTTGGAATGAGCAGTTCTTC.

This chain links TRBV7-9 with TRBJ2-7; 8 bases are shared with TRBD2. Per germline, CDR1 SEHNR and CDR2 FQNEAQ (reference sequence). Unmatched junction bases numbered 13, after V lost 8 bases and J lost 4 bases. The CDR3 has 15 residues. The CDR3 loop reads CASGGRAGARYEQYF. In DNA form, the CDR3 reads TGTGCCAGCGGAGGACGAGCGGGAGCCAGGTACGAGCAGTACTTC.